This T cell receptor (beta chain) is drawn from a study of shared clonotypes between healthy human individuals. Germline assignment: CDR1 SGHVS and CDR2 FQNEAQ. This CDR3 has 15 residues. The germline V and J ends were trimmed by 1 base and 3 bases, with 12 bases remaining between them. Only CD45RO-negative cells positively selected for CCR7 counted as naive CD8 cells, so terminally differentiated effector memory CD45RA+ cells were excluded. None of the donors, who were healthy HIV-negative adults, had recently had acute infections or vaccinations. The repertoire was sequenced with immunoSEQ multiplex PCR; TCRdb's copy has only in-frame clones and lacks some. The table shows around 2.1 million clones, with 85% to 95% occurring only once.

The chain is built from TRBV7-8 and TRBJ1-2; D call uncertain. The receptor's source is a man in his late teens or twenties in good health. Some clones in this sample may be carry-over from other donors' samples. Sequenced: naive CD8+ T cells from PBMCs. The CDR3: CASSLDVAGDYGYTF. CDR3 DNA: TGTGCCAGCAGCTTAGACGTGGCCGGGGACTATGGCTACACCTTC.